What follows describes a single T cell receptor beta chain. Its antigen is still unknown. Some clones are missing from TCRdb's copy, which holds only in-frame ones; the method was immunoSEQ multiplex PCR. The sample has about 41,000 clones; 65% to 80% are singletons. The sample originates from a study of PD-1 blockade in classical Hodgkin lymphoma. Regarding the study as a whole: CD8+ TCR diversity did not rise significantly by C4D1, unlike CD4+.

The CDR3 loop spans 16 amino acids. Between the trimmed V and J ends, which lost 2 bases and 2 bases, there was a span of 15 bases. Germline lookup yields CDR1 MNHEY and CDR2 SMNVEV (reference sequence). All trial patients relapsed after autologous stem cell transplantation. This specimen consisted of peripheral blood mononuclear cells (PBMCs), obtained at baseline. The chain employs TRBV27 and TRBJ1-1; possible D gene TRBD1, 6 bases. The sequence came from a human donor with classical Hodgkin lymphoma. The DNA of the CDR3 is TGTGCCAGCAGTTTAGGCAGGGGCCTCGTAAACACTGAAGCTTTCTTT. Translating gives CASSLGRGLVNTEAFF.